This TCR beta chain was sequenced in a study of cytomegalovirus exposure and HLA in healthy donors. Study findings and constraints: The authors later found HLA-associated TCR beta chains more clonally expanded than equally common others.

This clone appeared once. No antigen is known for it. Vbeta (60) and Jbeta (13) primers were used in the PCR. The data were produced by immunoSEQ multiplex PCR, yet TCRdb's version contains in-frame clones alone and is incomplete. Of some 110,000 clones listed, around 77% are singletons. V lost 3 bases and J lost 3; bases outside the gene matches: 5. Germline-derived CDR1 and CDR2 are SGHRS and YFSETQ. The CDR3 runs 14 residues. The sequenced sample was PBMCs. This receptor was taken from a man aged 50-59 years in good health and CMV-seropositive. V and J are TRBV5-1 and TRBJ1-1, with 7 nucleotides matching TRBD1. CDR3 DNA: TGCGCCAGCAGCTCCGGACAGGACCACACTGAAGCTTTCTTT. Translated, it gives CASSSGQDHTEAFF.